This T cell receptor (beta chain) is drawn from a study of radiotherapy plus CTLA-4 blockade in lung cancer. Study in general: Of the patients, 15% to 20% showed objective responses and around 32% attained disease control.

Ipilimumab CTLA-4 blockade and focal radiation were given to patients with chemo-refractory metastatic non-small-cell lung cancer. The CDR3 is 15 amino acids. Germline V lookup: CDR1 SNHLY, CDR2 FYNNEI. The J segment lost 1 base and the V segment lost 6 bases, leaving 3 bases of the junction unmatched. Measured with immunoSEQ multiplex PCR; TCRdb has only the in-frame clones, and not every one. The profile shows 55,000 to 65,000 clones, approximately 76% of them singletons. Sequencing was performed on peripheral blood, taken from a patient treated with radiotherapy plus ipilimumab. J is TRBJ2-3 and V is TRBV2; 11 positions match TRBD2. This receptor was obtained from a human donor with non-small cell lung cancer who had a complete response to radiotherapy plus ipilimumab. CDR3 nucleotide sequence: TGTGCCAGCAGGCAGACTAGCGGGGGCACAGATACGCAGTATTTT. This codes for CASRQTSGGTDTQYF.